The 23 T cell receptor beta chains given below trace back to one sample, sequenced in a study of technical replicates of blood from a handful of donors. Here immunoSEQ multiplex PCR was the method, and the copy in TCRdb shows in-frame clones only, minus some. The sample lists approximately 81,000 clones, roughly four fifths occurring once. The sample was PBMCs. These receptors were collected from a human donor in good health. Some clones in this sample may be carry-over from other donors' samples.

This rearrangement joins TRBV19 to TRBJ2-3, with 12 bases lining up with TRBD2. The CDR3 has 16 amino acids. Per the germline V gene, CDR1 is LNHDA and CDR2 is SQIVND (reference sequence). With 1 base clipped from V and 3 bases from J, the junction kept 2 bases outside the gene matches. CDR3 region: CASSIASGGATDTQYF. CDR3 nucleotides: TGTGCCAGTAGTATAGCTAGCGGGGGGGCTACAGATACGCAGTATTTT. Combining the CDR3 with reference TRBV19 and TRBJ2-3 gives the whole variable domain DGGITQSPKYLFRKEGQNVTLSCEQNLNHDAMYWYRQDPGQGLRLIYYSQIVNDFQKGDIAEGYSVSREKKESFPLTVTSAQKNPTAFYLCASSIASGGATDTQYFGPGTRLTVL.

The V gene is TRBV5-5, the J gene TRBJ2-7; 13 nucleotides align to TRBD2. This CDR3 contains 15 residues. Germline CDR1 is SGHKS and CDR2 is YYEKEE (reference sequence). V dropped 4 bases and J dropped 4; count of bases not matched to a gene: 5. CDR3 amino acids: CASSQGLAGAYEQYF. In DNA form, the CDR3 reads TGTGCCAGCAGCCAAGGACTAGCGGGAGCTTACGAGCAGTACTTC.

This chain links TRBV7-2 with TRBJ1-1, with 11 nucleotides matching TRBD1. The length of the CDR3 is 15 residues. Germline values: CDR1 SGHTA, CDR2 FQGNSA. Trimming cost V 2 bases and J 6 bases; bases outside gene matches: 5. CDR3 in DNA: TGTGCCAGCAGCTTACTCCCGGGACAGGGGGCTGAAGCTTTCTTT. It encodes CASSLLPGQGAEAFF.

This chain connects TRBV23-1 to TRBJ1-1; the D is unclear. TRBV23-1 is annotated as an ORF whose role is uncertain. The CDR3 totals 14 residues. The V end lost 8 bases, the J end lost 0 bases, and 13 bases lay between the germline ends. CDR3 sequence: CASAHWEMNTEAFF. DNA of the CDR3: TGCGCCAGCGCCCACTGGGAGATGAACACTGAAGCTTTCTTT.

The J gene is TRBJ2-5, the V gene TRBV2, with 7 positions matching TRBD2. CDR1 and CDR2 from the germline V gene are SNHLY and FYNNEI. V was clipped by 4 bases and J by 4 bases; unmatched bases: 6. There are 14 residues in the CDR3. CDR3 region: CASSVAGVGETQYF. In nucleotides, the CDR3 is TGTGCCAGCAGTGTGGCGGGAGTGGGAGAGACCCAGTACTTC.

This clone came up many times. The chain combines TRBV30 with TRBJ1-2; TRBD1 aligns across 8 bases. In germline, CDR1 is GTSNPN, CDR2 SVGIG (reference sequence). The CDR3 totals 13 residues. The V gene end was trimmed by 2 bases and the J gene end by 8 bases; junction bases not matched to a gene: 7. In DNA, the CDR3 is TGTGCCTGGAGTCCCGGGACAGGAAAGGGCTACACCTTC. This sequence encodes CAWSPGTGKGYTF.

The chain combines TRBV5-1 with TRBJ2-1; 8 bases are a match to TRBD1. V trimming: 0 bases; J trimming: 2 bases; junction bases outside the gene matches: 7. Germline V lookup: CDR1 SGHRS, CDR2 YFSETQ. This CDR3 is 17 amino acids long. CDR3 region: CASSLGARDRTYNEQFF. CDR3 in DNA: TGCGCCAGCAGCTTGGGAGCTCGGGACAGGACCTACAATGAGCAGTTCTTC. Filled out from reference TRBV5-1 and TRBJ2-1, the complete variable domain reads KAGVTQTPRYLIKTRGQQVTLSCSPISGHRSVSWYQQTPGQGLQFLFEYFSETQRNKGNFPGRFSGRQFSNSRSEMNVSTLELGDSALYLCASSLGARDRTYNEQFFGPGTRLTVL.

A single count supports this clone. V gene TRBV19 combines with J gene TRBJ2-7; tentatively, D is TRBD2 (8 bases). CDR1 and CDR2 from the germline V gene are LNHDA and SQIVND (reference sequence). Deletions cut 1 base from V and 4 bases from J, with 14 bases between. The CDR3 loop spans 15 amino acids. CDR3 protein: CASSIAGGGWYEQYF. CDR3 in DNA: TGTGCCAGTAGTATAGCGGGAGGGGGCTGGTACGAGCAGTACTTC.

The chain carries TRBV29-1 and TRBJ2-1; D is perhaps TRBD1 (5 bases). This CDR3 spans 11 amino acids. CDR1 and CDR2 from the germline V gene are SQVTM and ANQGSEA. Trimming took off 4 bases at V and 6 bases at J, with 7 bases between the two ends. This CDR3 reads CSVGTINEQFF. The CDR3 DNA is TGCAGCGTTGGGACAATCAATGAGCAGTTCTTC.

V and J are TRBV11-2 and TRBJ2-5; D is possibly TRBD1 (6 bases). CDR3 length: 15 residues. The V end lost 5 bases, the J end lost 4 bases, and 17 bases lay between the germline ends. In germline, CDR1 is SGHAT, CDR2 FQNNGV. The CDR3 spells CASSPTAGQRETQYF. The CDR3 bases are TGTGCCAGCAGCCCAACTGCCGGACAGAGAGAGACCCAGTACTTC.

This chain uses TRBV7-9 with TRBJ2-2; weak D call: TRBD1 (6 bases). CDR1 is SEHNR and CDR2 is FQNEAQ in the germline V gene (reference sequence). Trimming removed 4 bases from V and 2 bases from J, with 8 bases in between. CDR3 length: 14 amino acids. The CDR3 loop reads CASSSGTNTGELFF. CDR3 coding DNA: TGTGCCAGCAGCTCCGGGACAAACACCGGGGAGCTGTTTTTT.

Sample share makes this clone medium-sized (0.01 to 0.1%). CDR3 coding DNA: TGTGCCAGCAGTGGGGTTGAGGCAGGGGGCACTGAAGCTTTCTTT. As protein: CASSGVEAGGTEAFF. The chain joins TRBV6-4 to TRBJ1-1; 7 nucleotides align to TRBD1. Germline V gives CDR1 MRHNA, CDR2 SNTAGT. V lost 4 bases, J lost 4 bases, and 9 bases stayed unmatched. This CDR3 comprises 15 residues.

The chain carries TRBV2 and TRBJ2-4; 7 positions agree with TRBD1. The J segment lost 15 bases and the V segment lost 0 bases, leaving 5 bases of the junction unmatched. The CDR3 loop spans 12 amino acids. Germline CDR1 and CDR2: SNHLY and FYNNEI. The CDR3 region has the DNA TGTGCCAGCAGTGAAGCTGACAGGGTAGGGTACTTC. Amino acids: CASSEADRVGYF.

The CDR3: CASSGGESGELFF. The CDR3, as DNA: TGTGCCAGCAGCGGGGGGGAATCCGGGGAGCTGTTTTTT. The V and J genes are TRBV11-3 and TRBJ2-2; 7 bases are shared with TRBD2. V trimming: 5 bases; J trimming: 6 bases; junction bases outside the gene matches: 3. Germline loops: CDR1 SGHNT, CDR2 YENEEA. This CDR3 is 13 amino acids long.

V gene TRBV5-4 combines with J gene TRBJ2-3; TRBD1 agrees at 11 bases. After removal of 3 bases from V and 4 bases from J, the junction contained 4 bases not matched to a gene. The CDR3 is made up of 15 amino acids. Per germline, CDR1 SGHNT and CDR2 YYREEE (reference sequence). The CDR3 nucleotides read TGTGCCAGCAGCTGGTGGGACAGGGGGGCAGATACGCAGTATTTT. Translation gives CASSWWDRGADTQYF.

The genes are TRBV7-9 and TRBJ1-1; a weak D match, TRBD1 (5 bases). This CDR3 has 11 residues. Germline assignment: CDR1 SEHNR and CDR2 FQNEAQ (reference sequence). Trimming took 5 bases from V and 10 from J, leaving 11 bases between them. The CDR3 spells CASSATGAAFF. Written as DNA, the CDR3 is TGTGCCAGCAGCGCTACAGGAGCAGCTTTCTTT.

The V call is TRBV7-8, the J call TRBJ2-3, with 11 bases lining up with TRBD2. The CDR3 has 18 amino acids. Germline V CDR1 and CDR2: SGHVS, FQNEAQ. Trimming removed 7 bases from V and 3 bases from J; junction bases left unmatched: 15. The chain's CDR3 is CASTTTTPSSGRTDTQYF. The DNA for the CDR3 is TGTGCCAGCACCACCACGACCCCCTCTAGCGGGAGGACAGATACGCAGTATTTT.

The rearrangement links TRBV7-2 to TRBJ2-7; the D gene is possibly TRBD1 (5 bases). Germline V gene sequence: CDR1 SGHTA, CDR2 FQGNSA. The CDR3 loop spans 19 amino acids. Trimming took off 1 base at V and 3 bases at J, with 25 bases between the two ends. The CDR3 reads CASSLVVAGSGKFGYEQYF. The CDR3 DNA sequence: TGTGCCAGCAGCTTAGTCGTAGCTGGATCAGGGAAATTCGGCTACGAGCAGTACTTC.

CDR3 DNA sequence: TGTGCCACCAGCAGCCGGATAACAGGGGCCGAGCAGTACTTC. Protein product: CATSSRITGAEQYF. The rearrangement links TRBV15 to TRBJ2-7, with 7 bases aligning to TRBD1. After removal of 3 bases from V and 6 bases from J, the junction contained 8 bases not matched to a gene. This CDR3 has 14 amino acids. CDR1 is LNHNV and CDR2 is YYDKDF in the germline V gene (reference sequence). The complete variable domain, with remaining parts taken from reference TRBV15 and TRBJ2-7, reads DAMVIQNPRYQVTQFGKPVTLSCSQTLNHNVMYWYQQKSSQAPKLLFHYYDKDFNNEADTPDNFQSRRPNTSFCFLDIRSPGLGDTAMYLCATSSRITGAEQYFGPGTRLTVT.

The rearrangement uses TRBV4-3 and TRBJ2-7, with TRBD2 identical over 9 bases. CDR3 length equals 16 residues. Per the germline V gene, CDR1 is LGHNA and CDR2 is YSLEER. Germline trimming cut 0 bases from V and 9 bases from J; bases unmatched to any gene: 12. For the CDR3, the DNA is TGCGCCAGCAGCCAAGATCTCCCGGGACTAGCTCTTGGGCAGTACTTC. Translating gives CASSQDLPGLALGQYF.

The chain uses TRBV7-8 and TRBJ2-7; no clear D. The V and J ends lost 1 base and 0 bases respectively, with 7 bases between them. CDR1 is SGHVS and CDR2 is FQNEAQ in the germline V gene. This CDR3 comprises 14 residues. CDR3 in amino acids: CASSLEESSYEQYF. CDR3 DNA: TGTGCCAGCAGCTTAGAGGAGAGCTCCTACGAGCAGTACTTC.

This chain joins TRBV30 and TRBJ2-7; TRBD2 matches at 11 bases. Germline trimming cut 2 bases from V and 0 bases from J; bases unmatched to any gene: 6. Germline V gene data show CDR1 as GTSNPN and CDR2 as SVGIG (reference sequence). CDR3 size: 16 residues. The CDR3 region is CAWSKFGTSGSYEQYF. CDR3 DNA: TGTGCCTGGAGTAAGTTCGGGACTAGCGGCTCCTACGAGCAGTACTTC.

This clone appeared once. The chain links TRBV19 to TRBJ1-1; D may be TRBD1 (5 bases). Germline V CDR1 and CDR2: LNHDA, SQIVND (reference sequence). The CDR3 sequence is 15 residues long. Trimming stripped 4 bases from V and 6 bases from J, with 18 bases between. The CDR3 nucleotides read TGTGCCAGTAGTAGCAGCCACCGGGGGGTCGCTGAAGCTTTCTTT. Protein product: CASSSSHRGVAEAFF.